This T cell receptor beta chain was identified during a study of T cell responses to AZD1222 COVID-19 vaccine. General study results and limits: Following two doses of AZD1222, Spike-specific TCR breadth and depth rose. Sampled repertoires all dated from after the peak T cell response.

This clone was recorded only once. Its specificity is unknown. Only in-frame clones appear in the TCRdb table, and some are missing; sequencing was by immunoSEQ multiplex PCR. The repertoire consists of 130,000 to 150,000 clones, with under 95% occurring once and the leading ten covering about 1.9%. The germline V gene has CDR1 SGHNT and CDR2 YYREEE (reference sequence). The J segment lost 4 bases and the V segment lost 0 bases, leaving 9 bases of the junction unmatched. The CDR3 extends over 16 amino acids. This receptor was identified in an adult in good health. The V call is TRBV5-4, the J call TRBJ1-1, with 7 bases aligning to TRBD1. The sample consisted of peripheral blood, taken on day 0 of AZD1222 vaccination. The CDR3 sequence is CASSLGGAGGFTEAFF. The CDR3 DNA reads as TGTGCCAGCAGCTTGGGGGGAGCAGGGGGTTTCACTGAAGCTTTCTTT.